This TCR beta chain was sequenced for a study of shared clonotypes between healthy human individuals. Naivety among CD8 cells was defined by CD45RO negativity and positive CCR7 selection, thereby excluding terminally differentiated effector memory CD45RA+ cells. TCRdb's table, derived via immunoSEQ multiplex PCR, lists solely in-frame clones and lacks some. The data show some 2 million clones, with over 85% seen just once and 1% to 1.5% held by the top ten. Regarding this clone: Different DNA sequences within this sample yield the same CDR3.

The V gene's germline CDR1 is SGHVS and CDR2 FQNEAQ. V lost 0 bases to trimming and J lost 4 bases, with 2 bases between them. The CDR3 loop spans 12 amino acids. This receptor was identified in a young man in good health. The sample taken for sequencing was naive CD8+ T cells sorted from blood. V gene TRBV7-8 combines with J gene TRBJ2-3; D is uncertain. The CDR3 loop reads CASSLAADTQYF. CDR3 DNA sequence: TGTGCCAGCAGCTTAGCGGCAGATACGCAGTATTTT.